Listed here are 16 T cell receptor beta chains from one sample, sequenced in a study of tumor-infiltrating lymphocytes in primary liver carcinoma. Total RNA and DNA came together from around 20-30 mg of bulk tissue without cell sorting. Researchers generated TCR beta cDNA from approximately 520 ng of total RNA, relying on a constant-region primer. Three rounds of nested multiplex PCR with slightly modified ARM-PCR produced TCR beta libraries. The study ran its first two PCR rounds for around 10 cycles each, using TRBV1-TRBV30 forward primers and a C-beta reverse primer. TCRdb reprocessed the multiplex PCR reads via MiXCR and lists one record per CDR3 protein. The profile shows 85,000 to 100,000 distinct CDR3 sequences, approximately 72% of them singletons. Material for sequencing was tumor-adjacent normal liver tissue. The receptors originated from a man between 35 and 55 years old with primary liver carcinoma and hepatitis B virus infection.

This clonotype was picked up a small number of times. This may be a read error, as it is one base from a much larger clone. The chain recombines TRBV4-1 with TRBJ2-5, with 15 bases matching TRBD2. The CDR3 runs to 19 residues. The germline V gene has CDR1 MGHRA and CDR2 YSYEKL. With 3 bases clipped from V and 5 bases from J, the junction kept 13 bases outside the gene matches. The CDR3 protein is CASSHLGLAGGSEWETQYF. CDR3 bases: TGCGCCAGCAGCCATCTGGGACTAGCGGGAGGTTCCGAATGGGAGACCCAGTACTTC.

Comment on this clonotype: At one end the junction does not follow the germline gene, possibly because of a read error. The genes are TRBV11-2 and TRBJ2-3; a weak D match, TRBD1 (7 bases). Germline lookup yields CDR1 SGHAT and CDR2 FQNNGV. The CDR3 covers 15 residues. The CDR3 loop is CASNLERAGQGGLYF. In DNA, the CDR3 is TGTGCCAGCAACTTAGAACGCGCAGGGCAGGGGGGTCTGTATTTT.

V and J are TRBV12-3 or TRBV12-4 and TRBJ2-7; 7 positions agree with TRBD2. The CDR3 is 14 amino acids. This CDR3 reads CDRSTRTSSYEQYF. The CDR3 DNA reads TGTGACAGGAGCACTCGGACTAGTTCCTACGAGCAGTACTTC.

Notes on this clonotype: This may stem from a read error, because a much larger clone lies one nucleotide away. This chain connects TRBV7-9 to TRBJ2-3; D not certain. The CDR3 consists of 11 residues. Germline V gene data show CDR1 as SEHNR and CDR2 as FQNEAQ (reference sequence). The CDR3 reads CASSPQDTHYF. CDR3 bases: TGTGCCAGCAGCCCACAAGATACGCACTATTTT.

Concerning this clonotype: At one end, the junction sequence differs from germline, possibly due to a read error. The chain has TRBV6-5 and TRBJ1-6; D may be TRBD1 (5 bases). This CDR3 has 18 residues. Germline CDR1 reads MNHEY; CDR2 reads SVGAGI. The CDR3 sequence: CASIYSPFQWGDNSPLHF. CDR3 in DNA: TGTGCCAGCATTTACTCGCCCTTCCAGTGGGGGGATAATTCACCTCTCCACTTT.

With regard to this clonotype: At one boundary the junction diverges from the germline segment, which might be a read error. The chain joins TRBV5-5 to TRBJ2-3; D is perhaps TRBD2 (5 bases). Germline V gene sequence: CDR1 SGHKS, CDR2 YYEKEE (reference sequence). CDR3 length: 15 amino acids. The CDR3: CASSPSGVNTDTQYF. CDR3 DNA sequence: TGTGCCAGCAGCCCTTCCGGGGTGAACACAGATACACAGTATTTT.

For this clonotype: This may stem from a read error, because a much larger clone lies one nucleotide away. The rearrangement links TRBV29-1 to TRBJ2-1; D ambiguous. Looked up from germline, CDR1 is SQVTM and CDR2 is ANQGSEA. The CDR3 has 11 residues. CDR3 nucleotide sequence: TGCAACGTTGAAGATCGGTATGAGCAGTTCTTC. This sequence encodes CNVEDRYEQFF.

On this clonotype itself: No conserved phenylalanine or tryptophan is present at the end of the CDR3, so a read error is the likely explanation. The chain has TRBV9 and TRBJ2-3, with no clear D. The CDR3 has 14 amino acids. Germline-derived CDR1 and CDR2 are SGDLS and YYNGEE. V lost 0 bases and J lost 6, with 11 bases in between. DNA for the CDR3: TGTGCCAGCAGCGTAGCCCTAGACGTTGATACGCAGTATCTT. Residues: CASSVALDVDTQYL.

This clonotype counts as medium-sized. The rearrangement links TRBV4-2 to TRBJ2-7, with TRBD2 matching over 7 bases. In germline, CDR1 is LGHNA, CDR2 YNFKEQ. This CDR3 has 15 amino acids. The V gene end was trimmed by 0 bases and the J gene end by 7 bases; junction bases not matched to a gene: 9. CDR3 sequence reads: CASSQDNSPGGEQYF. The DNA of the CDR3 is TGTGCCAGCAGCCAAGATAACTCCCCGGGGGGAGAGCAGTACTTC.

Comment on this clonotype: One base away lies a much larger clone, so this may be a sequencing read error. This chain joins TRBV6-1 and TRBJ2-3; no clear D gene. The CDR3 runs 13 residues. Germline CDR1 and CDR2: MNHNS and SASEGT. The CDR3 reads CGSQWAYTDTQYF. The CDR3 bases are TGTGGTTCGCAGTGGGCCTACACAGATACGCAGTATTTT.

The rearrangement uses TRBV4-2 and TRBJ2-2; D is unclear. The CDR3 runs 17 residues. Trimming left V 1 base short and J 3 bases short, with 15 bases between. Germline V gene sequence: CDR1 LGHNA, CDR2 YNFKEQ. CDR3 in amino acids: CASSQAPGSMDTGELFF. In DNA form, the CDR3 reads TGTGCCAGCAGCCAAGCTCCGGGCTCCATGGACACCGGGGAGCTGTTTTTT.

Ten or more counts support this clonotype. The chain carries TRBV12-3 or TRBV12-4 and TRBJ2-2; tentatively, D is TRBD2 (6 bases). Trimming left V 3 bases short and J 6 bases short, with 11 bases between. This CDR3 contains 14 residues. The CDR3 loop reads CASSFREMAGELFF. CDR3 sequence (DNA): TGTGCCAGCAGTTTTCGGGAGATGGCCGGGGAGCTGTTTTTT.

In its sample, this clonotype was seen many times. This chain joins TRBV5-5 and TRBJ2-3; the D is unclear. Trimming removed 6 bases from V and 3 bases from J, with 23 bases in between. CDR3 length equals 17 residues. Germline lookup yields CDR1 SGHKS and CDR2 YYEKEE (reference sequence). Here the CDR3 DNA reads TGTGCCAGCATCCCAAACCCAAGAGCCCCGTTAACAGATACGCAGTATTTT. Protein product: CASIPNPRAPLTDTQYF.

As regards this clonotype: A read error may produce the germline difference seen at one junction end. The J gene is TRBJ2-1, the V gene TRBV20-1; TRBD2 agrees at 11 bases. Germline V lookup: CDR1 DFQATT, CDR2 SNEGSKA (reference sequence). This CDR3 spans 15 amino acids. The CDR3 DNA sequence: TGCAGTGCTAGTACGCTAGCGGGGGGATACAATGAGCAGTTCTTT. This sequence encodes CSASTLAGGYNEQFF.

Concerning this clonotype: A read error may produce the germline difference seen at one junction end. The chain is built from TRBV6-6 and TRBJ1-5; unclear D gene. The CDR3 is made up of 12 amino acids. The germline V gene encodes CDR1 MNHNY and CDR2 SVGAGI (reference sequence). The CDR3 DNA sequence: TGTGCCAGCAGTGCGAGCAATCAGTCCCAGCATTTT. As protein: CASSASNQSQHF.

Remarks on this clonotype: Likely a read error: the CDR3 ends without its conserved phenylalanine or tryptophan. The V gene is TRBV29-1, the J gene TRBJ2-3, with D maybe TRBD2 (7 bases). The CDR3 loop spans 13 amino acids. CDR1 SQVTM and CDR2 ANQGSEA come from the germline V gene. Trimming cost V 5 bases and J 4 bases, with 13 bases left between them. Here the CDR3 DNA reads TGCAGCGTTAAGCTCGGGGGGCCAGATACGCAGTATTAT. This codes for CSVKLGGPDTQYY.